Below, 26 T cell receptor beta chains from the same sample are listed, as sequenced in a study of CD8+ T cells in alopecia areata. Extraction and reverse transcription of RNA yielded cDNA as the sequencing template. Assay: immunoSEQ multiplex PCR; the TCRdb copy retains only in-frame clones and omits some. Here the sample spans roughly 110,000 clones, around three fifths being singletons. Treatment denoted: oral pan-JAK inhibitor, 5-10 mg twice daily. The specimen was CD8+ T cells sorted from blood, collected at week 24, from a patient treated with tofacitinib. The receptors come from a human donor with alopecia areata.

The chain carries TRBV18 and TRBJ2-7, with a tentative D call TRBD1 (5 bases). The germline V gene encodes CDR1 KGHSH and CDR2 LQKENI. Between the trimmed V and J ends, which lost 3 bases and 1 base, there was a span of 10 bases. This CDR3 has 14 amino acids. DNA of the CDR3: TGTGCCAGCTCACCTTCCAGGGAATCCTACGAGCAGTACTTC. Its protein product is CASSPSRESYEQYF.

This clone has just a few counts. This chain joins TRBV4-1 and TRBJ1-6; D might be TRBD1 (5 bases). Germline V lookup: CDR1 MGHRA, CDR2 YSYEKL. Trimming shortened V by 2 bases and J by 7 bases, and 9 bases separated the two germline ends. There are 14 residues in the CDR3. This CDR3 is CASSQIRQNSPLHF. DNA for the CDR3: TGCGCCAGCAGCCAAATCCGACAGAATTCACCCCTCCACTTT.

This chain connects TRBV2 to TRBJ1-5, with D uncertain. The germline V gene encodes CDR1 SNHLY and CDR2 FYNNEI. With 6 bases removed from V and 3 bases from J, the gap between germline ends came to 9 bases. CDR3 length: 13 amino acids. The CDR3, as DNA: TGTGCCAGCAGATGGGAGACCAATCAGCCCCAGCATTTT. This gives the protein CASRWETNQPQHF.

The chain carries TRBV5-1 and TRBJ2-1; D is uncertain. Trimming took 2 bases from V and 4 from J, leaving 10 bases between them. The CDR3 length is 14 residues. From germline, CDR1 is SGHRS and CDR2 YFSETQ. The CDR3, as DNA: TGCGCCAGCAGCTTAAGAGACCTATACAATGAGCAGTTCTTC. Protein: CASSLRDLYNEQFF.

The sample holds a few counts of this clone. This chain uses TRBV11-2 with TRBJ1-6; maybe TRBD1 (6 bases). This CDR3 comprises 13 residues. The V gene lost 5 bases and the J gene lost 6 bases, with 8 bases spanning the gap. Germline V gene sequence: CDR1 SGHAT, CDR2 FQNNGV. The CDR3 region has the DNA TGTGCCAGCAGCGAGGGGGGTAATTCACCCCTCCACTTT. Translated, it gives CASSEGGNSPLHF.

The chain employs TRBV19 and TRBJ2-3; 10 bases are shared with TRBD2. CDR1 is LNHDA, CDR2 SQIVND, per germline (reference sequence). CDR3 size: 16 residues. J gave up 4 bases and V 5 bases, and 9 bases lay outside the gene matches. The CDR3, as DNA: TGTGCCAGTAGTGACGGGACTAGCGCCACTCCAGATACGCAGTATTTT. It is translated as CASSDGTSATPDTQYF. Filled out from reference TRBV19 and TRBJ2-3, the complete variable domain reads DGGITQSPKYLFRKEGQNVTLSCEQNLNHDAMYWYRQDPGQGLRLIYYSQIVNDFQKGDIAEGYSVSREKKESFPLTVTSAQKNPTAFYLCASSDGTSATPDTQYFGPGTRLTVL.

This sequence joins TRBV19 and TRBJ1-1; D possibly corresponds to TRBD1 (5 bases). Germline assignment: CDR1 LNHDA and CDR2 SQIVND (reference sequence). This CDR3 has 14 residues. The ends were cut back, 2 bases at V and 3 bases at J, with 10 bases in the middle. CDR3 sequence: CASSIRGVDTEAFF. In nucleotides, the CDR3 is TGTGCCAGTAGTATAAGAGGGGTCGACACTGAAGCTTTCTTT.

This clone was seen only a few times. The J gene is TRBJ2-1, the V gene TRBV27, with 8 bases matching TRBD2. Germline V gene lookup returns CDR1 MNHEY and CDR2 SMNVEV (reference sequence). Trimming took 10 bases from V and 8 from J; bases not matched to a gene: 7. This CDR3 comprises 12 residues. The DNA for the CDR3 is TGTGCCACCATTAGCGGGGACTATGAGCAGTTCTTC. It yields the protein CATISGDYEQFF.

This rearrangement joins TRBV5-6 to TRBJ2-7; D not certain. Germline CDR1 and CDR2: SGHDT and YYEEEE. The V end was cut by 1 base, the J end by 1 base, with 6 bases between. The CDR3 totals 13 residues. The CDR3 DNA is TGTGCCAGCAGCTTGTTCGATTCCTACGAGCAGTACTTC. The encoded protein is CASSLFDSYEQYF. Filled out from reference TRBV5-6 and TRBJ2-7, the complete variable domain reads DAGVTQSPTHLIKTRGQQVTLRCSPKSGHDTVSWYQQALGQGPQFIFQYYEEEERQRGNFPDRFSGHQFPNYSSELNVNALLLGDSALYLCASSLFDSYEQYFGPGTRLTVT.

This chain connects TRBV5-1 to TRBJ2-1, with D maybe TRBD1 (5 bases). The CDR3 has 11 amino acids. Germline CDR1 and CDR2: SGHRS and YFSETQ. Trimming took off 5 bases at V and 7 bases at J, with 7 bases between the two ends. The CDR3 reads CASSKGNEQFF. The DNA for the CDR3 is TGCGCCAGCAGTAAGGGGAATGAGCAGTTCTTC.

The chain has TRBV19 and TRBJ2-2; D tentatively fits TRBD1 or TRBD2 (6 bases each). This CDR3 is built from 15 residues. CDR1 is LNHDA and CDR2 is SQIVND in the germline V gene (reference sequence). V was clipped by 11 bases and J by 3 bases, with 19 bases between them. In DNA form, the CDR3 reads TGTGCCTGGAGTGTACGGGGGCAAGACACCGGGGAGCTGTTTTTT. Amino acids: CAWSVRGQDTGELFF. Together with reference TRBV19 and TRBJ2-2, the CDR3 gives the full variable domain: DGGITQSPKYLFRKEGQNVTLSCEQNLNHDAMYWYRQDPGQGLRLIYYSQIVNDFQKGDIAEGYSVSREKKESFPLTVTSAQKNPTAFYLCAWSVRGQDTGELFFGEGSRLTVL.

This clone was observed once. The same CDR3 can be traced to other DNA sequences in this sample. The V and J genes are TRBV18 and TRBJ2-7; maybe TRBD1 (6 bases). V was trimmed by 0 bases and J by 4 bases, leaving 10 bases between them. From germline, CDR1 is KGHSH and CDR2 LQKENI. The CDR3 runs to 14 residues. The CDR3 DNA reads TGTGCCAGCTCACCACCGGGCCAGGGGTACGAGCAGTACTTC. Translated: CASSPPGQGYEQYF.

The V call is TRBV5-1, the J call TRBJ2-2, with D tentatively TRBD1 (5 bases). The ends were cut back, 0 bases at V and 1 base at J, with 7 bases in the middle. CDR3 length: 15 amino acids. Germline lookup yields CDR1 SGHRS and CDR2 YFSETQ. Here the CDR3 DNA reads TGCGCCAGCAGCTTGGACAGGAGGAACACCGGGGAGCTGTTTTTT. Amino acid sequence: CASSLDRRNTGELFF.

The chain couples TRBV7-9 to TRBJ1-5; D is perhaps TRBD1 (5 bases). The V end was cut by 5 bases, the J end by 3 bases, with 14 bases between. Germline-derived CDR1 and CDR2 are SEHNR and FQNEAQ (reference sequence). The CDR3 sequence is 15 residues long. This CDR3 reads CASSPGTDANQPQHF. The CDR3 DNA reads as TGTGCCAGCAGCCCCGGGACGGATGCCAATCAGCCCCAGCATTTT.

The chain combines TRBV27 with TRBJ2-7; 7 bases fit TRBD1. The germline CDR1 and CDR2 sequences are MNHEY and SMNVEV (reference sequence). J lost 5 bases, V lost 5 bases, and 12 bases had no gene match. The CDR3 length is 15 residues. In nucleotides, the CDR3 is TGTGCCAGCAGTCCACGACAGGGAACTGAAGACGAGCAGTACTTC. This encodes CASSPRQGTEDEQYF.

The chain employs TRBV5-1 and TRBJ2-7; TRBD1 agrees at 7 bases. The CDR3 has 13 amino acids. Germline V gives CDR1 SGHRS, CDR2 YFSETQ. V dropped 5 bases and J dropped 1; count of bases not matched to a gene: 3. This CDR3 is CASRRGQSYEQYF. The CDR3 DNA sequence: TGCGCCAGCAGACGGGGACAGTCCTACGAGCAGTACTTC. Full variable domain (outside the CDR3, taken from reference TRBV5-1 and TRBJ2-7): KAGVTQTPRYLIKTRGQQVTLSCSPISGHRSVSWYQQTPGQGLQFLFEYFSETQRNKGNFPGRFSGRQFSNSRSEMNVSTLELGDSALYLCASRRGQSYEQYFGPGTRLTVT.

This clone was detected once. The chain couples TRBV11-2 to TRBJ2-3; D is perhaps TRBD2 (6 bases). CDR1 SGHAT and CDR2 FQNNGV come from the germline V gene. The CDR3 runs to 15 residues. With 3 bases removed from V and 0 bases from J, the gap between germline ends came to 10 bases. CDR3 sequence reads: CASSFRLVSTDTQYF. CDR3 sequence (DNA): TGTGCCAGCAGCTTCAGACTAGTCAGCACAGATACGCAGTATTTT.

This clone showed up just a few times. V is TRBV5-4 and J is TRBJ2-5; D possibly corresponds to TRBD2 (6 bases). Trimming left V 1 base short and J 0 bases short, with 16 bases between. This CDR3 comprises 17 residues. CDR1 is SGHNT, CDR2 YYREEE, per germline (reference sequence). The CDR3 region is CASSLPSGLANQETQYF. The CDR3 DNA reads TGTGCCAGCAGCTTGCCATCCGGGCTAGCGAACCAAGAGACCCAGTACTTC.

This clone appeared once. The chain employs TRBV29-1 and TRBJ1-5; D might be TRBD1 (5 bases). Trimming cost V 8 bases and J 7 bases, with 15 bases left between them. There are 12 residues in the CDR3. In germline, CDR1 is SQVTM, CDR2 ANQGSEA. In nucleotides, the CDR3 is TGCAGCTACGCCTTGGAGGGGCAGCCCCAGCATTTT. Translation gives CSYALEGQPQHF.

CDR3 region: CASSPGLAETQYF. CDR3 DNA sequence: TGTGCCAGCAGCCCCGGACTAGCTGAGACCCAGTACTTC. This chain connects TRBV4-2 to TRBJ2-5; 8 bases align to TRBD2. V shed 4 bases and J 5 bases; nucleotides not matched to a gene: 3. The CDR3 totals 13 residues. The V gene's germline CDR1 is LGHNA and CDR2 YNFKEQ.

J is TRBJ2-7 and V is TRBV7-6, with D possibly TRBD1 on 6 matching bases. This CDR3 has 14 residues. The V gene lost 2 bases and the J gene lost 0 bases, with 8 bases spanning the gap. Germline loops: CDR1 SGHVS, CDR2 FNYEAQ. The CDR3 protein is CASSLRTASYEQYF. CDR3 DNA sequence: TGTGCCAGCAGCTTAAGGACAGCCTCCTACGAGCAGTACTTC.

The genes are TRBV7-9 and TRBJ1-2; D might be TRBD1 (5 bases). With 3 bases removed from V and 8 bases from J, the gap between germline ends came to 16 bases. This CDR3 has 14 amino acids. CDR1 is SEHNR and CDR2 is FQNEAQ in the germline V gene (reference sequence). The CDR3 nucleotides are TGTGCCAGCAGCTTCCTCGCAGGGCCCATGGGCTACACCTTC. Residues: CASSFLAGPMGYTF.

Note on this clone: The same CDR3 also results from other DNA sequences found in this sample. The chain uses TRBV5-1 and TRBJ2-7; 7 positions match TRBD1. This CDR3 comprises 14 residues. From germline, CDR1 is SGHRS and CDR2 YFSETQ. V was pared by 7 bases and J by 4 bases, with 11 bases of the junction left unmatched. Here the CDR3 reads CASSFGTGAYEQYF. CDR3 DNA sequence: TGCGCCAGCTCCTTCGGAACAGGGGCATACGAGCAGTACTTC. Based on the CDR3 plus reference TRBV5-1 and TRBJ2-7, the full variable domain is KAGVTQTPRYLIKTRGQQVTLSCSPISGHRSVSWYQQTPGQGLQFLFEYFSETQRNKGNFPGRFSGRQFSNSRSEMNVSTLELGDSALYLCASSFGTGAYEQYFGPGTRLTVT.

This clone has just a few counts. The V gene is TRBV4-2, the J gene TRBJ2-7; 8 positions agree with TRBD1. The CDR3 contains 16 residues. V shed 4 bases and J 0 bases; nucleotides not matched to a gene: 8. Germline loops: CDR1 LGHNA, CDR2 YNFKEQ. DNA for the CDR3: TGTGCCAGCAGCCTTTGGACAGGGCCCGACTCCTACGAGCAGTACTTC. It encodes CASSLWTGPDSYEQYF.

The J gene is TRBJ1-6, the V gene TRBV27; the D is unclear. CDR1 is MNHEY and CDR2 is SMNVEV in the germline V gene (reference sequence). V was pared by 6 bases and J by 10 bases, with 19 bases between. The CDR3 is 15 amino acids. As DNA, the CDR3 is TGTGCCAGCAGCCCCCGGACGGCGGCCAGGTCACCCCTCCACTTT. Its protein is CASSPRTAARSPLHF.

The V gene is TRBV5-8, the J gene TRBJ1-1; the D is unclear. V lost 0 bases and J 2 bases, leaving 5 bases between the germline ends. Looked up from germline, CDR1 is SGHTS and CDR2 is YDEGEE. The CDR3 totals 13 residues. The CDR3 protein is CASSLEGNTEAFF. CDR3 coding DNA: TGTGCCAGCAGCTTGGAAGGTAACACTGAAGCTTTCTTT.